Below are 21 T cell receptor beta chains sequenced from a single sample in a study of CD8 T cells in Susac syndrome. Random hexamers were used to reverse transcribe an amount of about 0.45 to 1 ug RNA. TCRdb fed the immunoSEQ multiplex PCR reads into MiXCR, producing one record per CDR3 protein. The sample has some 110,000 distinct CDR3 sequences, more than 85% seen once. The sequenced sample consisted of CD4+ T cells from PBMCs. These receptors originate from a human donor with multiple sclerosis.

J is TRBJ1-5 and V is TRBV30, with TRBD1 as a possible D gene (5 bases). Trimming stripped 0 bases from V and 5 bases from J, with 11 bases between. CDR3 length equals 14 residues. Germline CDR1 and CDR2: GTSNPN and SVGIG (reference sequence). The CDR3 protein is CAWSVFREDQPQHF. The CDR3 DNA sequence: TGTGCCTGGAGTGTATTCAGGGAAGATCAGCCCCAGCATTTT.

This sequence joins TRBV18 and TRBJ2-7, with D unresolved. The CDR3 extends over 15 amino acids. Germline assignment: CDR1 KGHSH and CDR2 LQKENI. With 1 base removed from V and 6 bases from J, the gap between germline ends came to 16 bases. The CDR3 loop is CASSPQSNTLSEQYF. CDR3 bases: TGTGCCAGCTCACCACAATCAAACACCTTGTCCGAGCAGTACTTC.

The CDR3 reads CSAADRGLQIEQYF. For the CDR3, the DNA is TGCAGTGCGGCCGACAGGGGCTTGCAGATCGAGCAGTACTTC. This chain joins TRBV20-1 and TRBJ2-7; TRBD1 matches 8 bases. Trimming took 6 bases from V and 6 from J; bases not matched to a gene: 13. CDR1 is DFQATT, CDR2 SNEGSKA, per germline (reference sequence). The CDR3 is 14 amino acids.

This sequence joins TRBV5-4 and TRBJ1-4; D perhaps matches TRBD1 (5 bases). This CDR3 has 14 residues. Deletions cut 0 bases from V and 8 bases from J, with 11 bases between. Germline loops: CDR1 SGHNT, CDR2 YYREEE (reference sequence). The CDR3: CASSLVGEAEKLFF. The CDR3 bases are TGTGCCAGCAGCTTGGTAGGGGAAGCGGAAAAACTGTTTTTT.

CDR3 coding DNA: TGCAGTGCTAGAGGAACCGAAACTTTGAGGGGGAAGAGGTACACTGAAGCTTTCTTT. Translation: CSARGTETLRGKRYTEAFF. The V call is TRBV20-1, the J call TRBJ1-1, with D possibly matching TRBD1 (6 bases). V was trimmed by 1 base and J by 3 bases, leaving 27 bases between them. Germline V gene sequence: CDR1 DFQATT, CDR2 SNEGSKA (reference sequence). CDR3 length equals 19 residues.

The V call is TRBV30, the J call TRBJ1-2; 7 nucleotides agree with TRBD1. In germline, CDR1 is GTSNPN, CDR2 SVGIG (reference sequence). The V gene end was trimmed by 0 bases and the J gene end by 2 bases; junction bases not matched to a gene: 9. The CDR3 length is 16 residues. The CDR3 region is CAWSVNIFRGNYGYTF. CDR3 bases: TGTGCCTGGAGTGTTAACATTTTCAGGGGGAACTATGGCTACACCTTC.

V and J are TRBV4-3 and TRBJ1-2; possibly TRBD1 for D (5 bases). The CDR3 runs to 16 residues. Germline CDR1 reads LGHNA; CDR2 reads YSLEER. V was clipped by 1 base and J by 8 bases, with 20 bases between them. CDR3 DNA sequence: TGCGCCAGCAGCCAAGTATCGTCAGGGTCTCTGTCAGGCTACACCTTC. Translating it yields CASSQVSSGSLSGYTF.

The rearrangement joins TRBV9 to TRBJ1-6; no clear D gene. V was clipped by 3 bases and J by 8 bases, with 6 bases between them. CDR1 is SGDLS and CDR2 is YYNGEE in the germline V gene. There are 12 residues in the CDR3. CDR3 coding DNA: TGTGCCAGCAGCGCCCGGGATTCACCCCTCCACTTT. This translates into CASSARDSPLHF.

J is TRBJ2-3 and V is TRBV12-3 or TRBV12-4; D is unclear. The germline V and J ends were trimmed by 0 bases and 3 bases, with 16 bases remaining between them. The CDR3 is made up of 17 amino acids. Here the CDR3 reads CASSLAGQSPVTDTQYF. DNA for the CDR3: TGTGCCAGCAGTTTAGCGGGCCAAAGCCCGGTGACAGATACGCAGTATTTT.

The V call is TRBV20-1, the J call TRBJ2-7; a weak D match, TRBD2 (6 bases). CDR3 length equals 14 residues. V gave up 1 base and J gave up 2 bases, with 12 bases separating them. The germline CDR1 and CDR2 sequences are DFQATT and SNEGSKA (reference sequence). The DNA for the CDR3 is TGCAGTGCTAGAGTCTGGGGGGATGCCTACGAGCAGTACTTC. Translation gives CSARVWGDAYEQYF.

CDR3 DNA sequence: TGCAGCTTATGGACAGGAAGGAACACTGAAGCTTTCTTT. This gives the protein CSLWTGRNTEAFF. The rearrangement joins TRBV29-1 to TRBJ1-1; TRBD1 aligns across 7 bases. Per the germline V gene, CDR1 is SQVTM and CDR2 is ANQGSEA. J lost 1 base, V lost 8 bases, and 7 bases had no gene match. There are 13 residues in the CDR3.

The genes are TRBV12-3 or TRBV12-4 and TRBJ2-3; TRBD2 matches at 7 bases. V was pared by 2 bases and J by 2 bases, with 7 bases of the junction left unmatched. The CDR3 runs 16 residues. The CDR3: CASSLPREATTDTQYF. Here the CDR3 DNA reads TGTGCCAGCAGTTTACCTCGGGAGGCCACCACAGATACGCAGTATTTT.

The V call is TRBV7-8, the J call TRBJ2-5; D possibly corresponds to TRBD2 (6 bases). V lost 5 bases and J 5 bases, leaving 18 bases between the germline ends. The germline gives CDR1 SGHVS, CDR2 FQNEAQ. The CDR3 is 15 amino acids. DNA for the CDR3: TGTGCCAGCAGCCGAGGGCGGGGCGAGGGGGAGACCCAGTACTTC. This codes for CASSRGRGEGETQYF. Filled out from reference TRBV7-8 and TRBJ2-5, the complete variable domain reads GAGVSQSPRYKVAKRGQDVALRCDPISGHVSLFWYQQALGQGPEFLTYFQNEAQLDKSGLPSDRFFAERPEGSVSTLKIQRTQQEDSAVYLCASSRGRGEGETQYFGPGTRLLVL.

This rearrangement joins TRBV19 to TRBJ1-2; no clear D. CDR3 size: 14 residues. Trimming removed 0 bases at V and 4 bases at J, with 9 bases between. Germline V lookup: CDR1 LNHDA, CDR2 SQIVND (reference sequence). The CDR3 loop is CASSIDLVGYGYTF. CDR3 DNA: TGTGCCAGTAGTATAGATCTAGTGGGCTATGGCTACACCTTC.

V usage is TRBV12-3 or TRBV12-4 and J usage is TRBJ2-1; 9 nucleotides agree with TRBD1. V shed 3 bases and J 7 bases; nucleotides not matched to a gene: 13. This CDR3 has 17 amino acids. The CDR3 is CASSFIRGQGARNEQFF. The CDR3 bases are TGTGCCAGCAGTTTTATTCGGGGACAGGGCGCTCGGAATGAGCAGTTCTTC.

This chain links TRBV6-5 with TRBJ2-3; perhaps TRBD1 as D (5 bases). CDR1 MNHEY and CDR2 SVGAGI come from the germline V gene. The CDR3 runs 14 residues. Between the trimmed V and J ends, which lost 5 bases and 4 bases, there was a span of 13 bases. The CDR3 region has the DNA TGTGCCAGCAGTCCAGGGCTCGCCGCAGATACGCAGTATTTT. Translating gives CASSPGLAADTQYF.

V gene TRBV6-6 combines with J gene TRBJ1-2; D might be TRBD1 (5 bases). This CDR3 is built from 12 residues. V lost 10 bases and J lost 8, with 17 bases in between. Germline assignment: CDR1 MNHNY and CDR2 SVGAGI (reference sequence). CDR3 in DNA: TGTGCCATCGCAGGGACTTATCGCGGCTACACCTTC. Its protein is CAIAGTYRGYTF.

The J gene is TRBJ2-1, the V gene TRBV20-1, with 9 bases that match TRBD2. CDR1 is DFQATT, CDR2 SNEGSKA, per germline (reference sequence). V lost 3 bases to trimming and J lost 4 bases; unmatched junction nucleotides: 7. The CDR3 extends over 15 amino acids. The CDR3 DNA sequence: TGCAGTGCTAGTCGCCTAGCGGGGCTATACAATGAGCAGTTCTTC. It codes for CSASRLAGLYNEQFF.

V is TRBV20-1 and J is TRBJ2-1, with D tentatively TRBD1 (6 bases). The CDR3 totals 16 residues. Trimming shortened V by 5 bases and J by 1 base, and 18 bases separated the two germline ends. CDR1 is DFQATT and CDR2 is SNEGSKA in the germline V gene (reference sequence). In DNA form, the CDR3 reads TGCAGTGCTCTAATGGCCGGGACACTGTCCTACAATGAGCAGTTCTTC. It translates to CSALMAGTLSYNEQFF.

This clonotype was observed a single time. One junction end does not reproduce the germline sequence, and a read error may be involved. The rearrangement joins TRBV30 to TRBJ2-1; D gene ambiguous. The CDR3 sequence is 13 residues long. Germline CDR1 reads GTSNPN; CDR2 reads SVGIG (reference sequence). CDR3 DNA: TGTGCCTGGAGTGCAGGACGGACCCTGAGCAAGATCTTC. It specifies CAWSAGRTLSKIF.

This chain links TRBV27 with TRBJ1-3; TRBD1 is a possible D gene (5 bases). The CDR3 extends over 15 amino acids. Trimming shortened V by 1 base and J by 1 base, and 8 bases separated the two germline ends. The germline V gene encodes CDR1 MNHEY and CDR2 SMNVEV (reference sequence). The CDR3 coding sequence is TGTGCCAGCAGTTTATTGTCAGGGTCTGGAAACACCATATATTTT. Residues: CASSLLSGSGNTIYF.